The sequence of this T cell receptor beta chain was determined in a study of cytomegalovirus exposure and HLA in healthy donors. Turning to the study itself: In a later analysis, it was reported that the roughly 120 validation repertoires had been produced on the same platform as the 600 to 850 repertoires belonging to the first cohort.

Method: immunoSEQ multiplex PCR; TCRdb's copy keeps in-frame clones and lacks some. The table has around 150,000 clones, roughly nine tenths seen once. Study results and caveats: In vitro experiments confirmed that three CMV-associated chains were specific for CMV antigens. Researchers catalogued approximately 170 TCR beta chains as cytomegalovirus-associated. The TCR clusters that emerged in the first cohort tended, a later analysis found, to co-occur in the approximately 120 validation repertoires.

Worth noting for this clone: What it recognizes is unknown.

The V and J ends lost 3 bases and 7 bases respectively, with 16 bases between them. This CDR3 contains 14 residues. CDR1 is SGHTA and CDR2 is FQGNSA in the germline V gene. The sequencing sample was made of PBMCs. The chain uses TRBV7-2 and TRBJ2-7; D might be TRBD2 (5 bases). The clonotype was recovered from a man younger than 35 in good health and CMV-seronegative. The CDR3, as DNA: TGTGCCAGCAGCTTCCGGGGTTTCGGTCGTGAGCAGTACTTC. Translating gives CASSFRGFGREQYF.